Shown below are 30 T cell receptor beta chains from a single sample sequenced in a study of CD8+CD57+ T cells in acquired aplastic anemia. Using genomic DNA as the template, TCR beta VDJ and CDR3 profiling was carried out. TCRdb re-called the reads with MiXCR, one entry per CDR3 protein. The sample carries about 180,000 distinct CDR3 sequences, roughly 63% recorded once. Selection for sequencing was limited to patients who had shown CD8+CD57+ cell expansion by flow cytometry. The sample taken for sequencing was sorted CD4+, CD8+, or CD8+CD57+ T cells (not recorded which) from PBMCs. The receptors shown here come from a human donor with aplastic anemia.

In its sample, this clonotype was seen many times. This rearrangement joins TRBV7-9 to TRBJ1-2; D is possibly TRBD1 (5 bases). Trimming took 5 bases from V and 3 from J, leaving 10 bases between them. The CDR3 totals 13 residues. The germline V gene encodes CDR1 SEHNR and CDR2 FQNEAQ (reference sequence). CDR3 bases: TGTGCCAGCAGCCTAGGGGATCACTATGGCTACACCTTC. It yields the protein CASSLGDHYGYTF.

The chain links TRBV7-9 to TRBJ1-2, with 8 bases aligning to TRBD1. V lost 7 bases and J lost 8; bases outside the gene matches: 9. The V gene's germline CDR1 is SEHNR and CDR2 FQNEAQ (reference sequence). This CDR3 comprises 13 residues. The CDR3 loop reads CASNLDRDGGYTF. CDR3 nucleotide sequence: TGTGCCAGCAACTTGGACAGGGACGGAGGCTACACCTTC.

Regarding this clonotype: A read error may account for a junction end that differs from germline. The V gene is TRBV7-9, the J gene TRBJ2-2; D might be TRBD1 or TRBD2, each matching 5 bases. This CDR3 contains 14 residues. Germline V CDR1 and CDR2: SEHNR, FQNEAQ (reference sequence). The CDR3 loop is CASSLVGEAGELFF. CDR3 in DNA: TGTGCCAGCAGTTTAGTGGGGGAAGCCGGGGAGCTGTTTTTT.

This clonotype has at least ten counts. The V call is TRBV2, the J call TRBJ2-1; D gene unclear. This CDR3 is 16 amino acids long. Germline V gene lookup returns CDR1 SNHLY and CDR2 FYNNEI. Trimming stripped 1 base from V and 7 bases from J, with 17 bases between. The CDR3 protein is CASSEEGVNSWNEQFF. Here the CDR3 DNA reads TGTGCCAGCAGTGAAGAAGGCGTTAACAGTTGGAATGAGCAGTTCTTC.

This chain links TRBV24-1 with TRBJ2-4; 9 bases fit TRBD1. Germline V gives CDR1 KGHDR, CDR2 SFDVKD. The V segment lost 2 bases and the J segment 4 bases; nucleotides outside the gene matches: 5. This CDR3 has 16 residues. The CDR3, as DNA: TGTGCCACCAGTGATTCCGGGACAGGGCTAAAAAACATTCAGTACTTC. This sequence encodes CATSDSGTGLKNIQYF.

J is TRBJ1-2 and V is TRBV19; D unclear. V was pared by 7 bases and J by 0 bases, with 12 bases between. This CDR3 comprises 14 residues. Germline-derived CDR1 and CDR2 are LNHDA and SQIVND (reference sequence). The CDR3 loop reads CASTPGAPNYGYTF. The CDR3 coding sequence is TGTGCCAGTACCCCGGGTGCACCTAACTATGGCTACACCTTC.

The CDR3 is CASSQGQVSYEQYF. The CDR3 DNA reads TGTGCCAGCAGCCAAGGCCAGGTTTCCTACGAGCAGTACTTC. V gene TRBV7-9 combines with J gene TRBJ2-7; D unresolved. Germline V gene lookup returns CDR1 SEHNR and CDR2 FQNEAQ (reference sequence). V lost 5 bases to trimming and J lost 1 base, with 12 bases between them. The CDR3 is 14 amino acids.

This clonotype was seen repeatedly, ten times or more. The genes are TRBV19 and TRBJ1-1; no firm D call. V was pared by 1 base and J by 4 bases, with 1 base between. The V gene's germline CDR1 is LNHDA and CDR2 SQIVND (reference sequence). The CDR3 sequence is 11 residues long. CDR3 protein: CASSIVTEAFF. For the CDR3, the DNA is TGTGCCAGTAGTATAGTCACTGAAGCTTTCTTT. Looking up the rest from reference TRBV19 and TRBJ1-1 gives the full variable domain: DGGITQSPKYLFRKEGQNVTLSCEQNLNHDAMYWYRQDPGQGLRLIYYSQIVNDFQKGDIAEGYSVSREKKESFPLTVTSAQKNPTAFYLCASSIVTEAFFGQGTRLTVV.

The DNA of the CDR3 is TGTGCCAGCAGCTTAGTACCGGGAGGGACCGGGGAGCTGTTTTTT. Residues: CASSLVPGGTGELFF. The chain has TRBV7-2 and TRBJ2-2, with 8 nucleotides matching TRBD2. Germline CDR1 reads SGHTA; CDR2 reads FQGNSA. CDR3 size: 15 residues. With 1 base clipped from V and 5 bases from J, the junction kept 3 bases outside the gene matches.

A remark on this clonotype: One end of the junction varies from germline; a read error may be responsible. The chain links TRBV2 to TRBJ2-7, with 9 bases that match TRBD2. The CDR3 is made up of 15 amino acids. Germline assignment: CDR1 SNHLY and CDR2 FYNNEI. Written as DNA, the CDR3 is TGTGCCAGCCCCTCATCGCCTAGCGGGGACTACGAGCAGTGCTTC. Amino acids: CASPSSPSGDYEQCF. Full variable domain (rest looked up from reference TRBV2 and TRBJ2-7): EPEVTQTPSHQVTQMGQEVILRCVPISNHLYFYWYRQILGQKVEFLVSFYNNEISEKSEIFDDQFSVERPDGSNFTLKIRSTKLEDSAMYFCASPSSPSGDYEQCFGPGTRLTVT.

This rearrangement joins TRBV7-2 to TRBJ2-6; 9 positions agree with TRBD1. The CDR3 is 17 amino acids. Per the germline V gene, CDR1 is SGHTA and CDR2 is FQGNSA. The J segment lost 2 bases and the V segment lost 5 bases, leaving 7 bases of the junction unmatched. In DNA, the CDR3 is TGTGCCAGCAGCCCGCACGGGACAGGGACTGGGGCCAACGTCCTGACTTTC. Amino acid sequence: CASSPHGTGTGANVLTF.

The chain links TRBV5-6 to TRBJ2-7; D is ambiguous. Germline values: CDR1 SGHDT, CDR2 YYEEEE. This CDR3 contains 13 residues. V lost 1 base, J lost 3 bases, and 8 bases lay in between. Here the CDR3 DNA reads TGTGCCAGCAGCTTGTATTCCGACTACGAGCAGTACTTC. Encoded protein: CASSLYSDYEQYF.

In this sample, this clonotype turned up many times. This chain joins TRBV27 and TRBJ1-1; D not certain. Per germline, CDR1 MNHEY and CDR2 SMNVEV (reference sequence). The CDR3 length is 13 residues. V was clipped by 2 bases and J by 10 bases, with 14 bases between them. The CDR3 DNA sequence: TGTGCCAGCAGTTTAGGATTCGGTGGTGGAGCTTTCTTT. Its translation is CASSLGFGGGAFF.

In this sample, this clonotype turned up once. The chain recombines TRBV7-9 with TRBJ2-2, with D possibly TRBD1 on 6 matching bases. The germline CDR1 and CDR2 sequences are SEHNR and FQNEAQ (reference sequence). Trimming shortened V by 5 bases and J by 5 bases, and 18 bases separated the two germline ends. This CDR3 has 16 amino acids. CDR3 nucleotide sequence: TGTGCCAGCAGCCCCCTCGGGCAGGGACAAACCGGGGAGCTGTTTTTT. Protein sequence: CASSPLGQGQTGELFF.

The count of this clonotype is one. The J gene is TRBJ1-2, the V gene TRBV20-1, with 9 bases aligning to TRBD1. This CDR3 comprises 14 residues. Germline CDR1 and CDR2: DFQATT and SNEGSKA (reference sequence). J lost 2 bases, V lost 5 bases, and 6 bases had no gene match. The chain's CDR3 is CSAGGQGRNYGYTF. CDR3 DNA: TGCAGTGCTGGAGGACAGGGGAGAAACTATGGCTACACCTTC.

The chain couples TRBV7-9 to TRBJ2-4, with 7 nucleotides matching TRBD1. The CDR3 contains 13 residues. The V gene end was trimmed by 5 bases and the J gene end by 15 bases; junction bases not matched to a gene: 13. Germline V lookup: CDR1 SEHNR, CDR2 FQNEAQ (reference sequence). CDR3 nucleotides: TGTGCCAGCAGCACCGGGACAGCCGGTGAGGGGTACTTC. Encoded protein: CASSTGTAGEGYF. Based on the CDR3 plus reference TRBV7-9 and TRBJ2-4, the full variable domain is DTGVSQNPRHKITKRGQNVTFRCDPISEHNRLYWYRQTLGQGPEFLTYFQNEAQLEKSRLLSDRFSAERPKGSFSTLEIQRTEQGDSAMYLCASSTGTAGEGYFGAGTRLSVL.

V and J are TRBV5-8 and TRBJ1-1; D not certain. Germline V gives CDR1 SGHTS, CDR2 YDEGEE. The CDR3 has 13 residues. V was cut by 0 bases and J by 5 bases, with 8 bases left in between. In DNA, the CDR3 is TGTGCCAGCAGCTTGGTAAGGGAAACTGAAGCTTTCTTT. This gives the protein CASSLVRETEAFF.

This clonotype was recorded many times. The rearrangement links TRBV5-5 to TRBJ1-2; D might be TRBD1 (6 bases). Trimming stripped 2 bases from V and 3 bases from J, with 11 bases between. This CDR3 is 14 amino acids long. Germline V CDR1 and CDR2: SGHKS, YYEKEE (reference sequence). The CDR3 DNA is TGTGCCAGCAGCTTCGCCGCAGGGGACTATGGCTACACCTTC. Amino acids: CASSFAAGDYGYTF.

The CDR3 bases are TGTGCCAGCAGTCCGAGACAGGGGGCAGGAGATACGCAGTATTTT. Translated, it gives CASSPRQGAGDTQYF. The chain uses TRBV2 and TRBJ2-3; TRBD1 matches at 10 bases. CDR3 length equals 15 residues. After removal of 5 bases from V and 5 bases from J, the junction contained 7 bases not matched to a gene. Germline V gene sequence: CDR1 SNHLY, CDR2 FYNNEI.

This clonotype came up many times. This chain joins TRBV7-2 and TRBJ1-1; D not resolved. The CDR3 runs to 12 residues. V was cut by 5 bases and J by 6 bases, with 10 bases left in between. CDR1 is SGHTA and CDR2 is FQGNSA in the germline V gene. The CDR3 nucleotides read TGTGCCAGCAGCCCCTCACGAGCTGAAGCTTTCTTT. It codes for CASSPSRAEAFF.

In this sample, this clonotype turned up a few times. The rearrangement links TRBV6-1 to TRBJ2-3; D is uncertain. The CDR3 covers 17 residues. Germline V lookup: CDR1 MNHNS, CDR2 SASEGT. Between the trimmed V and J ends, which lost 2 bases and 1 base, there was a span of 16 bases. The CDR3 here is CASSERTGPGGTDTQYF. The CDR3 region has the DNA TGTGCCAGCAGTGAAAGGACCGGCCCCGGAGGCACAGATACGCAGTATTTT.

The chain links TRBV27 to TRBJ1-1; 9 nucleotides agree with TRBD1. Trimming took 6 bases from V and 6 from J; bases not matched to a gene: 11. The germline V gene has CDR1 MNHEY and CDR2 SMNVEV (reference sequence). CDR3 size: 15 residues. CDR3 nucleotides: TGTGCCAGCAGCCCCCCGGGGGACAGGGCGGCTGAAGCTTTCTTT. It translates to CASSPPGDRAAEAFF.

At least ten counts were recorded for this clonotype. CDR3 in DNA: TGCGCCAGCAGTGAGTCTACAGGGGGCTTATATGGCTACACCTTC. This encodes CASSESTGGLYGYTF. The chain is built from TRBV10-1 and TRBJ1-2, with 9 nucleotides matching TRBD1. Looked up from germline, CDR1 is WNHNN and CDR2 is SYGVQD (reference sequence). The CDR3 has 15 residues. The V and J ends lost 0 bases and 5 bases, in that order; junction bases with no gene match: 4.

The V gene is TRBV10-2, the J gene TRBJ2-7; D possibly corresponds to TRBD1 (6 bases). The CDR3 covers 15 residues. The V end was cut by 7 bases, the J end by 5 bases, with 21 bases between. CDR1 WSHSY and CDR2 SAAADI come from the germline V gene. CDR3 protein: CASIPLGQGRNEQYF. The CDR3, as DNA: TGCGCCAGCATCCCATTAGGGCAGGGGCGGAACGAGCAGTACTTC.

The chain employs TRBV29-1 and TRBJ1-1; D is undetermined. The germline gives CDR1 SQVTM, CDR2 ANQGSEA. The CDR3 sequence is 14 residues long. The ends were cut back, 7 bases at V and 0 bases at J, with 15 bases in the middle. The CDR3 is CSANRPDLNTEAFF. For the CDR3, the DNA is TGCAGCGCCAATAGACCGGATTTGAACACTGAAGCTTTCTTT.

The chain joins TRBV24-1 to TRBJ2-5; D gene ambiguous. The CDR3 has 15 amino acids. Germline values: CDR1 KGHDR, CDR2 SFDVKD. V was pared by 2 bases and J by 0 bases, with 9 bases between. The CDR3 DNA sequence: TGTGCCACCAGTGATTCGGGCCGGAACCAAGAGACCCAGTACTTC. Residues: CATSDSGRNQETQYF.

A note on this clonotype: The junction differs from germline at one of its ends, possibly a read error. As DNA, the CDR3 is TGTGCCAGCAGTGATGGGTTTGGCTATGGCTACGCCTTC. It codes for CASSDGFGYGYAF. The chain uses TRBV24-1 and TRBJ1-2; no definite D call. The CDR3 spans 13 residues. In germline, CDR1 is KGHDR, CDR2 SFDVKD.

The chain couples TRBV7-2 to TRBJ2-5; 14 nucleotides agree with TRBD2. The germline V gene has CDR1 SGHTA and CDR2 FQGNSA. V gave up 5 bases and J gave up 9 bases; unmatched junction bases: 11. This CDR3 is built from 16 residues. The DNA for the CDR3 is TGTGCCAGCAGCGAGGGACTAGCGGGAGAAAGAAGGGCCCAGTACTTC. This encodes CASSEGLAGERRAQYF.

This chain connects TRBV15 to TRBJ1-1, with 7 bases matching TRBD1. V shed 6 bases and J 3 bases; nucleotides not matched to a gene: 13. The CDR3 consists of 16 residues. Germline assignment: CDR1 LNHNV and CDR2 YYDKDF (reference sequence). The CDR3 DNA is TGTGCCACCAGAGAGACTTCAACAGGGGCTGACACTGAAGCTTTCTTT. Its protein product is CATRETSTGADTEAFF.

V is TRBV7-9 and J is TRBJ1-1; TRBD1 matches 7 bases. Germline V gene sequence: CDR1 SEHNR, CDR2 FQNEAQ (reference sequence). The CDR3 is 14 amino acids. V was clipped by 7 bases and J by 2 bases; unmatched bases: 7. As DNA, the CDR3 is TGTGCCAGCAAAACCGGGACAGCAAACACTGAAGCTTTCTTT. It encodes CASKTGTANTEAFF.